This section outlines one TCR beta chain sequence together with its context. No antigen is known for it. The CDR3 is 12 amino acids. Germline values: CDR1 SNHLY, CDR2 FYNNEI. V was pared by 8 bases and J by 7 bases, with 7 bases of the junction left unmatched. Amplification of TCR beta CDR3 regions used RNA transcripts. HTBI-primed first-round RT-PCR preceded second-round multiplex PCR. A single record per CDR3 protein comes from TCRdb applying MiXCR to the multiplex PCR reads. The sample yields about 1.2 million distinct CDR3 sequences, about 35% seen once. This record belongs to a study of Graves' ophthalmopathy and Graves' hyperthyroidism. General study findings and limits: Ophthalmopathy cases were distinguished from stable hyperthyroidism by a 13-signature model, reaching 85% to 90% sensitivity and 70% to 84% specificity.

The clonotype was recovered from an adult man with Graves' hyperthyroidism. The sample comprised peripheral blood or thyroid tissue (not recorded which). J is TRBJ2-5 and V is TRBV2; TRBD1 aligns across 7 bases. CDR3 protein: CASRQGIGTQYF. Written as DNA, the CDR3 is TGTGCCAGCCGACAGGGAATTGGGACCCAGTACTTC.